The clone carrying this T cell receptor beta chain was recorded once. Its target is not known. This sample is drawn from a study of CD8 T cells in ankylosing spondylitis. Germline-derived CDR1 and CDR2 are LGHNT and FRNRAP. CDR3 size: 15 residues. V was shortened by 1 base and J by 3 bases, with 10 bases between the two germline ends. TCRdb independently ran MiXCR on the 5' RACE reads; one entry per CDR3 protein. Altogether around 450,000 distinct CDR3 sequences are present, about 25% being singletons, with the ten largest covering 0.89%. Study conclusions and caveats: Typical of ankylosing spondylitis blood, it appeared, was a TCR beta motif of roughly eight highly homologous variants. Researchers reportedly found disease-linked clones significantly enriched in matched ankylosing spondylitis synovial fluid.

This clonotype was obtained from a male donor with ankylosing spondylitis. The chain carries TRBV12-5 and TRBJ1-5, with D perhaps matching TRBD1 (6 bases). The sequencing input was blood, either unsorted or a sorted T cell fraction (not recorded which). The CDR3, as DNA: TGTGCTAGTGGTTTGGCCTGGGACAACAATCAGCCCCAGCATTTT. This translates into CASGLAWDNNQPQHF. Full variable domain (rest looked up from reference TRBV12-5 and TRBJ1-5): DARVTQTPRHKVTEMGQEVTMRCQPILGHNTVFWYRQTMMQGLELLAYFRNRAPLDDSGMPKDRFSAEMPDATLATLKIQPSEPRDSAVYFCASGLAWDNNQPQHFGDGTRLSIL.